This T cell receptor beta chain was captured by sequencing in a study of T cell changes during pregnancy in multiple sclerosis. The table came from immunoSEQ multiplex PCR; TCRdb's copy has only in-frame clones and leaves some out. The sample contains 70,000 to 80,000 clones, approximately 94% of which appear only once. The TCR was taken from a female donor with multiple sclerosis, enrolled in a pregnancy study. Sequenced material: peripheral blood, taken in the third trimester of pregnancy.

The CDR3 loop is CASSSAIDRRKETQYF. The DNA for the CDR3 is TGTGCCAGCAGCTCCGCCATCGACAGGAGGAAAGAGACCCAGTACTTC. This chain links TRBV5-4 with TRBJ2-5; TRBD1 might be the D (6 bases). V gave up 3 bases and J gave up 3 bases, with 18 bases separating them. This CDR3 contains 16 residues. CDR1 and CDR2 (germline): SGHNT, YYREEE (reference sequence).